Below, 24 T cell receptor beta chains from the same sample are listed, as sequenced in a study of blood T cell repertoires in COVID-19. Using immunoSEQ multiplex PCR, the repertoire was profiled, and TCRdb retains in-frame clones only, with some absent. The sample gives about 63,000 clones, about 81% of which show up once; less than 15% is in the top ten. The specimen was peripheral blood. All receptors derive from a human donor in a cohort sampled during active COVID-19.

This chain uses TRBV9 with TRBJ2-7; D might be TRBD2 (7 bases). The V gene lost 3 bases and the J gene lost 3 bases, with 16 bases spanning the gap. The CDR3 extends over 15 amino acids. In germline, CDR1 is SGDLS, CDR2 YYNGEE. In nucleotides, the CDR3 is TGTGCCAGCAGCGGAGCCGGGGGGCCCATCTACGAGCAGTACTTC. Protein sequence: CASSGAGGPIYEQYF. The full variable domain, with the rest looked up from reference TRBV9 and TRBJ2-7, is DSGVTQTPKHLITATGQRVTLRCSPRSGDLSVYWYQQSLDQGLQFLIQYYNGEERAKGNILERFSAQQFPDLHSELNLSSLELGDSALYFCASSGAGGPIYEQYFGPGTRLTVT.

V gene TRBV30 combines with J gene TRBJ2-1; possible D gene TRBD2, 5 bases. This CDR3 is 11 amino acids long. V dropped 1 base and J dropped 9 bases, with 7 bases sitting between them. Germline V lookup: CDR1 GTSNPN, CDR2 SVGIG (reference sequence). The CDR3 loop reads CAWSDSGEQFF. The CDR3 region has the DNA TGTGCCTGGAGTGACAGCGGTGAGCAGTTCTTC.

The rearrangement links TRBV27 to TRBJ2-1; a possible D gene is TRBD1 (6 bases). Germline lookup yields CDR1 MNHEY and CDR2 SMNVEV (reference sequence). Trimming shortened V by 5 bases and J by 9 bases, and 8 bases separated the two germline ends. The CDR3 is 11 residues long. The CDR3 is CASSRGIEQFF. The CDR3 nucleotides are TGTGCCAGCAGTAGGGGGATTGAGCAGTTCTTC.

CDR3 sequence: CASSLLPGDGYTF. The CDR3, as DNA: TGTGCCAGCAGCTTGTTGCCGGGTGATGGCTACACCTTC. The J gene is TRBJ1-2, the V gene TRBV5-5; no clear D. Trimming took off 1 base at V and 6 bases at J, with 10 bases between the two ends. CDR3 length: 13 amino acids. The germline V gene has CDR1 SGHKS and CDR2 YYEKEE (reference sequence).

The CDR3 DNA reads TGTGCCAGCAGTCACAGCTTCGTGGGAGAGACCCAGTACTTC. It specifies CASSHSFVGETQYF. This rearrangement joins TRBV6-2 or TRBV6-3 to TRBJ2-5; D unresolved. Germline V lookup: CDR1 MNHEY, CDR2 SVGEGT. CDR3 length equals 14 residues. Between the trimmed V and J ends, which lost 5 bases and 4 bases, there was a span of 14 bases.

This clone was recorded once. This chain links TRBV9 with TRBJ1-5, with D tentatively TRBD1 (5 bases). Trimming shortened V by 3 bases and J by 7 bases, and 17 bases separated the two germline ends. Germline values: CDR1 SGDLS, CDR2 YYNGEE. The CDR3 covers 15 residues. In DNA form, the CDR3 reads TGTGCCAGCAGCGCCGGGGGAGGGACGGGCCAGCCCCAGCATTTT. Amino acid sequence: CASSAGGGTGQPQHF.

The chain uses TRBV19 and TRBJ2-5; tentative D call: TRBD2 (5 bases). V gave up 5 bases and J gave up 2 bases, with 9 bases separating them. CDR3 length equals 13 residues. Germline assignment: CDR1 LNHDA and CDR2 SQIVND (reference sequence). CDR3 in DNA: TGTGCCAGTAGTGGCGGACTTCAAGAGACCCAGTACTTC. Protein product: CASSGGLQETQYF.

The CDR3 region is CASSYSQAYNSPLHF. CDR3 bases: TGTGCCAGCAGTTACAGTCAAGCTTATAATTCACCCCTCCACTTT. The chain recombines TRBV6-6 with TRBJ1-6; no reliable D call. Germline loops: CDR1 MNHNY, CDR2 SVGAGI (reference sequence). The CDR3 is 15 residues long. Deletions cut 2 bases from V and 4 bases from J, with 9 bases between.

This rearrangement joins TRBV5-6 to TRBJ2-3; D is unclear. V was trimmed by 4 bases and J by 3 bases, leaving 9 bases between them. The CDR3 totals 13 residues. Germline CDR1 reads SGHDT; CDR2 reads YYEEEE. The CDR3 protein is CASSRAQTDTQYF. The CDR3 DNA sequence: TGTGCCAGCAGCCGAGCGCAGACAGATACGCAGTATTTT. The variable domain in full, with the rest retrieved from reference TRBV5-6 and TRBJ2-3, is DAGVTQSPTHLIKTRGQQVTLRCSPKSGHDTVSWYQQALGQGPQFIFQYYEEEERQRGNFPDRFSGHQFPNYSSELNVNALLLGDSALYLCASSRAQTDTQYFGPGTRLTVL.

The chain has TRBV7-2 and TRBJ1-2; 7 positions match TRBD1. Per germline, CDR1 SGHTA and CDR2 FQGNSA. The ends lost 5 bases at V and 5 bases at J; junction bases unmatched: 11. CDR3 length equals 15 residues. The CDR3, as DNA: TGTGCCAGCAGCGTGACAGGGTTAGACGCTTATGGCTACACCTTC. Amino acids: CASSVTGLDAYGYTF.

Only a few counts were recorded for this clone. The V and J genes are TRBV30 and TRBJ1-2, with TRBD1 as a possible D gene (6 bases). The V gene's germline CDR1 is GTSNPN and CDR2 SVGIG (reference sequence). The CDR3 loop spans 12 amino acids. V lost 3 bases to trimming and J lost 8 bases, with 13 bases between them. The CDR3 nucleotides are TGTGCCTGGAGCCCCGGGACAAAAGGCTACACCTTC. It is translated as CAWSPGTKGYTF.

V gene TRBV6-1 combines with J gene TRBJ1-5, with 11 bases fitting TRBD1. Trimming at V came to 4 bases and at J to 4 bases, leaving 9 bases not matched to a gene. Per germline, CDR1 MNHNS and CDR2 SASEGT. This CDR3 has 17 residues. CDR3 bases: TGTGCCAGCAGTGGGAGGACAGGGGGCTTGAGGAATCAGCCCCAGCATTTT. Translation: CASSGRTGGLRNQPQHF.

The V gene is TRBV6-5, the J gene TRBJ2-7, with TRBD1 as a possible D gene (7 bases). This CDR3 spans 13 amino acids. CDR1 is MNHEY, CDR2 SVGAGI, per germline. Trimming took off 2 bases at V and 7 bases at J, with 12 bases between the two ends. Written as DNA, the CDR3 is TGTGCCAGCAGTTACGCAGGGGGGTTAGAGCAGTACTTC. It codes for CASSYAGGLEQYF.

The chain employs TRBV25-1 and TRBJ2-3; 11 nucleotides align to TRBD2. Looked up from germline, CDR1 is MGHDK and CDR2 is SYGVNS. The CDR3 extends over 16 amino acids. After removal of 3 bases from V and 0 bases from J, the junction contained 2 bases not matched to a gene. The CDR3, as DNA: TGTGCCAGCAGTGAGAGGACTAGCGGGAGCACAGATACGCAGTATTTT. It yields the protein CASSERTSGSTDTQYF.

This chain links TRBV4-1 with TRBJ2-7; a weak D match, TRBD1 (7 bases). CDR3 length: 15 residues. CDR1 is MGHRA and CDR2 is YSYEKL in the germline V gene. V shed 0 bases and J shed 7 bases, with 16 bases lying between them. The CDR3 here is CASSQEPRGAGEQYF. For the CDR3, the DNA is TGCGCCAGCAGCCAAGAGCCCAGGGGGGCGGGTGAGCAGTACTTC.

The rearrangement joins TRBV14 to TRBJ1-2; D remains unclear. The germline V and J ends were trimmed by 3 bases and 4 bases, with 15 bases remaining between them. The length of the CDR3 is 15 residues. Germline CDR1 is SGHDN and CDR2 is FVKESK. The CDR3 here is CASSQGGGGSYGYTF. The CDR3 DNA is TGTGCCAGCAGCCAGGGAGGTGGAGGGAGCTATGGCTACACCTTC.

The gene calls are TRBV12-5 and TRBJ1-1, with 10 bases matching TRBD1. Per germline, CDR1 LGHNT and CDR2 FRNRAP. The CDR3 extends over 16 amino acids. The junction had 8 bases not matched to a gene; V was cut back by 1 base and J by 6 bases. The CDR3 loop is CASGLEPGTGASEAFF. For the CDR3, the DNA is TGTGCTAGTGGTTTGGAGCCCGGGACAGGGGCTTCTGAAGCTTTCTTT.

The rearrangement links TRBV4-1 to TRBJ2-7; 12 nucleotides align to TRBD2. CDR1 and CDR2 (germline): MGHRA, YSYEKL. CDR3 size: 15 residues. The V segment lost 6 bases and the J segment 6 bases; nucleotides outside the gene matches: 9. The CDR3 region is CASSPTSGSSGEQYF. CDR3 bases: TGCGCCAGCAGTCCGACTAGCGGGAGCTCTGGCGAGCAGTACTTC.

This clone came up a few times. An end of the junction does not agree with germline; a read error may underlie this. The CDR3 bases are TGTGCCAGCAGCCTAGCGGGAGGGCCCTCGTACAATGAGCAGTTCTTC. This sequence encodes CASSLAGGPSYNEQFF. J is TRBJ2-1 and V is TRBV7-2, with 12 bases aligning to TRBD2. The CDR3 runs 16 residues. The germline V gene encodes CDR1 SGHTA and CDR2 FQGNSA.

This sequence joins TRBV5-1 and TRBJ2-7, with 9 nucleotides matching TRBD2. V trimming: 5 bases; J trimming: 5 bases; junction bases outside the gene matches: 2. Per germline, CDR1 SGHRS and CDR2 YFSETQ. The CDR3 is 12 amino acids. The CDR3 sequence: CASSLAGDEQYF. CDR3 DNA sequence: TGCGCCAGCAGTTTAGCGGGAGACGAGCAGTACTTC.

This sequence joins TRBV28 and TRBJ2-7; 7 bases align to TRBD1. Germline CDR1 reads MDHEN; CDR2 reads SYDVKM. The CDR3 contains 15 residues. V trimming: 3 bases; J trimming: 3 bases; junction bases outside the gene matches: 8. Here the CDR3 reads CASSFRGQRFYEQYF. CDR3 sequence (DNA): TGTGCCAGCAGTTTTCGGGGACAGAGATTCTACGAGCAGTACTTC. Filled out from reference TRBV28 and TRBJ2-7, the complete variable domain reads DVKVTQSSRYLVKRTGEKVFLECVQDMDHENMFWYRQDPGLGLRLIYFSYDVKMKEKGDIPEGYSVSREKKERFSLILESASTNQTSMYLCASSFRGQRFYEQYFGPGTRLTVT.

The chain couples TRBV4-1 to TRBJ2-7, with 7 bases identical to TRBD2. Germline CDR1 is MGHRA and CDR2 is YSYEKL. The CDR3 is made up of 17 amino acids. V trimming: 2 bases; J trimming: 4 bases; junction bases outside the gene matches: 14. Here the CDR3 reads CASSQTLAALYRYEQYF. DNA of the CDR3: TGCGCCAGCAGCCAAACTCTAGCGGCCCTCTACCGGTACGAGCAGTACTTC.

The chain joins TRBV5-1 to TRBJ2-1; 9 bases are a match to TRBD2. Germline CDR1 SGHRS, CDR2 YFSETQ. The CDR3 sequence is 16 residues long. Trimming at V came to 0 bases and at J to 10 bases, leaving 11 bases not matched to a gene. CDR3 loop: CASSLAASGIRTEQFF. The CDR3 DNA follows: TGCGCCAGCAGCTTGGCGGCTAGCGGGATTCGGACCGAGCAGTTCTTC.

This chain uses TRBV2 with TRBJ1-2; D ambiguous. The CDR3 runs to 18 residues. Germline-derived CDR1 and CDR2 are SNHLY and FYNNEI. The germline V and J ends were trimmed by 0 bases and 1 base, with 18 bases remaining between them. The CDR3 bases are TGTGCCAGCAGTGAAGCGCTGGCAGGCCGAAAATTTAACTATGGCTACACCTTC. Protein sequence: CASSEALAGRKFNYGYTF.